This T cell receptor (beta chain) was observed in a study of blood T cells in healthy people across ages. Peripheral blood samples of roughly 10 milliliters were drawn from each donor. A sample-barcoded 5' primer and a J-beta primer mix were used in a second PCR of roughly 7 to 11 cycles. A template-switch adaptor that had 12 random nucleotides put a tag on each cDNA molecule. TCRdb reprocessed the 5' RACE reads with MiXCR, giving one entry per CDR3 protein. The sample carries over a million distinct CDR3 sequences, approximately 43% recorded once. Germline CDR1 reads SGHRS; CDR2 reads YFSETQ. This CDR3 region has 16 residues. Trimming pared 2 bases from V and 1 base from J, leaving 15 bases between. This clonotype came up a few times.

The chain combines TRBV5-1 with TRBJ1-1; D might be TRBD1 (6 bases). This sequence originates from a woman aged 18-30 years in good health. Input material: blood. CDR3 region: CASSLRAQGRNTEAFF. As DNA, the CDR3 is TGCGCCAGCAGCTTAAGGGCCCAGGGGAGGAACACTGAAGCTTTCTTT.